Below are 18 T cell receptor beta chains sequenced from a single sample in a study of cytomegalovirus exposure and HLA in healthy donors. With 60 Vbeta and 13 Jbeta primers, the PCR was carried out. The data were produced by immunoSEQ multiplex PCR, yet TCRdb's version contains in-frame clones alone and is incomplete. This specimen shows just under 60,000 clones; the ten leading clones hold less than 4.5%. Sequenced input: PBMCs. The receptors shown here come from a male donor in good health and CMV-seronegative.

The rearrangement uses TRBV28 and TRBJ2-3; D might be TRBD2 (6 bases). Per germline, CDR1 MDHEN and CDR2 SYDVKM. The ends were cut back, 5 bases at V and 1 base at J, with 19 bases in the middle. The CDR3 runs 17 residues. In nucleotides, the CDR3 is TGTGCCAGCAGTCTGCCACTAGGGGACTGGCGCACAGATACGCAGTATTTT. This encodes CASSLPLGDWRTDTQYF.

The chain couples TRBV28 to TRBJ2-7, with 7 bases identical to TRBD2. Per the germline V gene, CDR1 is MDHEN and CDR2 is SYDVKM. The junction had 14 bases not matched to a gene; V was cut back by 5 bases and J by 7 bases. The CDR3 has 15 amino acids. CDR3 region: CASSPPTPAGREQYF. CDR3 DNA: TGTGCCAGCAGTCCGCCCACGCCAGCGGGGCGAGAGCAGTACTTC.

The J gene is TRBJ1-2, the V gene TRBV5-1; D uncertain. Germline CDR1 and CDR2: SGHRS and YFSETQ. The V end lost 5 bases, the J end lost 1 base, and 18 bases lay between the germline ends. CDR3 length: 16 amino acids. CDR3 coding DNA: TGCGCCAGCAGACTAGCCTTCCGCGGACGTAACTATGGCTACACCTTC. As protein: CASRLAFRGRNYGYTF.

The chain is built from TRBV7-9 and TRBJ2-7, with TRBD2 matching 7 bases. The CDR3 covers 15 residues. Germline V gene lookup returns CDR1 SEHNR and CDR2 FQNEAQ (reference sequence). V shed 3 bases, J shed 6 bases, and the junction held 11 bases outside the gene matches. The CDR3 reads CASSFLGLGLSEQYF. CDR3 DNA sequence: TGTGCCAGCAGCTTCCTTGGACTAGGGCTCAGCGAGCAGTACTTC.

This chain joins TRBV15 and TRBJ2-2, with TRBD2 as a possible D gene (5 bases). The CDR3 consists of 15 residues. Per germline, CDR1 LNHNV and CDR2 YYDKDF (reference sequence). Trimming shortened V by 0 bases and J by 4 bases, and 9 bases separated the two germline ends. CDR3 DNA: TGTGCCACCAGCAGAGATCTGGGAGTCACCGGGGAGCTGTTTTTT. It translates to CATSRDLGVTGELFF.

The chain combines TRBV4-2 with TRBJ2-5, with 7 nucleotides matching TRBD2. Germline V CDR1 and CDR2: LGHNA, YNFKEQ. The trim removed 1 base at V and 5 bases at J, leaving 10 bases unmatched. The CDR3 is made up of 16 amino acids. The CDR3 nucleotides read TGTGCCAGCAGCCAAGGCGGGACTACCGATGGGGAGACCCAGTACTTC. Translation: CASSQGGTTDGETQYF.

The chain uses TRBV19 and TRBJ1-1; D not resolved. Germline V gene data show CDR1 as LNHDA and CDR2 as SQIVND (reference sequence). This CDR3 has 15 residues. The V end was cut by 5 bases, the J end by 4 bases, with 17 bases between. For the CDR3, the DNA is TGTGCCAGTAGTCCCGTGAGGTCTGGTGGCACTGAAGCTTTCTTT. It translates to CASSPVRSGGTEAFF.

V usage is TRBV7-8 and J usage is TRBJ2-3, with TRBD1 identical over 8 bases. This CDR3 has 13 amino acids. With 5 bases clipped from V and 4 bases from J, the junction kept 2 bases outside the gene matches. Germline V gives CDR1 SGHVS, CDR2 FQNEAQ. The CDR3 sequence is CASSVGQADTQYF. The DNA of the CDR3 is TGTGCCAGCAGCGTGGGACAGGCAGATACGCAGTATTTT. Filled out from reference TRBV7-8 and TRBJ2-3, the complete variable domain reads GAGVSQSPRYKVAKRGQDVALRCDPISGHVSLFWYQQALGQGPEFLTYFQNEAQLDKSGLPSDRFFAERPEGSVSTLKIQRTQQEDSAVYLCASSVGQADTQYFGPGTRLTVL.

This chain connects TRBV6-4 to TRBJ2-1; 12 nucleotides match TRBD2. CDR1 and CDR2 (germline): MRHNA, SNTAGT. The junction had 4 bases not matched to a gene; V was cut back by 4 bases and J by 9 bases. This CDR3 has 14 amino acids. CDR3 bases: TGTGCCAGCAGTGCGACTAGCGGGAGTAGTGAGCAGTTCTTC. This codes for CASSATSGSSEQFF.

The rearrangement joins TRBV6-5 to TRBJ1-5; D possibly corresponds to TRBD1 (5 bases). Germline V CDR1 and CDR2: MNHEY, SVGAGI. Trimming shortened V by 5 bases and J by 2 bases, and 13 bases separated the two germline ends. This CDR3 has 15 amino acids. This CDR3 is CASSQGGMGNQPQHF. The CDR3 nucleotides are TGTGCCAGCAGTCAGGGAGGAATGGGCAATCAGCCCCAGCATTTT.

This sequence joins TRBV30 and TRBJ1-6, with D unresolved. CDR1 GTSNPN and CDR2 SVGIG come from the germline V gene (reference sequence). The CDR3 covers 13 residues. V was trimmed by 6 bases and J by 8 bases, leaving 14 bases between them. The DNA of the CDR3 is TGTGCCTGCAGAATATCAGGCGATTCACCCCTCCACTTT. It translates to CACRISGDSPLHF.

Note on this clone: An end of the junction does not agree with germline; a read error may underlie this. The chain joins TRBV28 to TRBJ2-1, with TRBD2 matching over 8 bases. Germline lookup yields CDR1 MDHEN and CDR2 SYDVKM. The CDR3 sequence is 20 residues long. The CDR3 region has the DNA TGTGCCAGCAGTTCTCGTACCATCAGCGGGAGCGGGTCCTCCGACAATGAGCAGTTCTTC. Its translation is CASSSRTISGSGSSDNEQFF. Looking up the rest from reference TRBV28 and TRBJ2-1 gives the full variable domain: DVKVTQSSRYLVKRTGEKVFLECVQDMDHENMFWYRQDPGLGLRLIYFSYDVKMKEKGDIPEGYSVSREKKERFSLILESASTNQTSMYLCASSSRTISGSGSSDNEQFFGPGTRLTVL.

The chain uses TRBV11-3 and TRBJ2-7; 13 bases are shared with TRBD2. The CDR3 consists of 17 residues. V lost 5 bases, J lost 4 bases, and 11 bases stayed unmatched. Germline CDR1 and CDR2: SGHNT and YENEEA. In DNA form, the CDR3 reads TGTGCCAGCAGCCCCCAACTAGCGGGAGGGCCCACTTACGAGCAGTACTTC. It is translated as CASSPQLAGGPTYEQYF.

The CDR3 region has the DNA TGTGCCAGCAGCTCTCTAGCGGGAAACAACAATGAGCAGTTCTTC. Amino acid sequence: CASSSLAGNNNEQFF. The rearrangement links TRBV7-2 to TRBJ2-1; 9 bases are shared with TRBD2. V was pared by 4 bases and J by 5 bases, with 6 bases of the junction left unmatched. The CDR3 has 15 amino acids. CDR1 is SGHTA, CDR2 FQGNSA, per germline.

The V and J genes are TRBV25-1 and TRBJ2-3; 8 bases are a match to TRBD2. V shed 4 bases, J shed 2 bases, and the junction held 5 bases outside the gene matches. Germline assignment: CDR1 MGHDK and CDR2 SYGVNS. The CDR3 loop spans 15 amino acids. CDR3 sequence reads: CASSVRAGVTDTQYF. CDR3 nucleotide sequence: TGTGCCAGCAGTGTTCGAGCGGGAGTCACAGATACGCAGTATTTT. The whole variable domain, filled in from reference TRBV25-1 and TRBJ2-3, reads EADIYQTPRYLVIGTGKKITLECSQTMGHDKMYWYQQDPGMELHLIHYSYGVNSTEKGDLSSESTVSRIRTEHFPLTLESARPSHTSQYLCASSVRAGVTDTQYFGPGTRLTVL.

V is TRBV28 and J is TRBJ2-1; the D gene is possibly TRBD2 (6 bases). This CDR3 region has 17 residues. The germline V and J ends were trimmed by 8 bases and 5 bases, with 25 bases remaining between them. CDR1 is MDHEN and CDR2 is SYDVKM in the germline V gene. The CDR3 reads CASGIVGAGSTDNEQFF. The DNA of the CDR3 is TGTGCCAGCGGAATCGTTGGGGCGGGGTCGACTGACAATGAGCAGTTCTTC. The full variable domain, rest sourced from reference TRBV28 and TRBJ2-1, is DVKVTQSSRYLVKRTGEKVFLECVQDMDHENMFWYRQDPGLGLRLIYFSYDVKMKEKGDIPEGYSVSREKKERFSLILESASTNQTSMYLCASGIVGAGSTDNEQFFGPGTRLTVL.

A remark on this clone: The junction does not match germline at one end; this may be a read error. The chain links TRBV5-1 to TRBJ1-1; D is ambiguous. The germline V gene encodes CDR1 SGHRS and CDR2 YFSETQ. The CDR3 runs to 15 residues. The CDR3 sequence is CAGSFNGQRGTEAFF. The CDR3 DNA follows: TGCGCCGGCAGCTTCAATGGGCAGCGGGGCACTGAAGCTTTCTTT.

The chain has TRBV15 and TRBJ2-5; the match to TRBD1 covers 10 bases. Germline V gives CDR1 LNHNV, CDR2 YYDKDF (reference sequence). This CDR3 is built from 15 residues. V lost 3 bases and J lost 5; bases outside the gene matches: 6. The CDR3 bases are TGTGCCACCAGCAGGGGACAGGGGACAGTTGAGACCCAGTACTTC. Translation: CATSRGQGTVETQYF. Full variable domain (missing parts from reference TRBV15 and TRBJ2-5): DAMVIQNPRYQVTQFGKPVTLSCSQTLNHNVMYWYQQKSSQAPKLLFHYYDKDFNNEADTPDNFQSRRPNTSFCFLDIRSPGLGDTAMYLCATSRGQGTVETQYFGPGTRLLVL.